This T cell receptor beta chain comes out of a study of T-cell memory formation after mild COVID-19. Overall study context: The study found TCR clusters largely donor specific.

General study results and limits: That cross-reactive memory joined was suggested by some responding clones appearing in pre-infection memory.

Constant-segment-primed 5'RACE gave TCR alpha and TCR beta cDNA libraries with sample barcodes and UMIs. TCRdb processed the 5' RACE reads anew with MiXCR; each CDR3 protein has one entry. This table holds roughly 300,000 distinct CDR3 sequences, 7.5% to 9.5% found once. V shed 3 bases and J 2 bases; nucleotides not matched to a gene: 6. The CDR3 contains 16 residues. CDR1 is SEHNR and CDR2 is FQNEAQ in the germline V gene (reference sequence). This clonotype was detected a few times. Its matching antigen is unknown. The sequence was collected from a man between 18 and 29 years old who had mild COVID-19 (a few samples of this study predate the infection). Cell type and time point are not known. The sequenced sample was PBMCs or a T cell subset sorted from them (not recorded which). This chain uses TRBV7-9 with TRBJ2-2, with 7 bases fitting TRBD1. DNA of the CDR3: TGTGCCAGCAGCTTTTCTACAGGGGTTAACACCGGGGAGCTGTTTTTT. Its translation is CASSFSTGVNTGELFF.